Following are 28 T cell receptor beta chains from one sample sequenced in a study of identical twins. A single record per CDR3 protein comes from TCRdb applying MiXCR to the 5' RACE reads. In the table there are 510,000 or so distinct CDR3 sequences, about 15% of which are singletons. These data were likewise used in another study, on yellow fever vaccine responses in identical twins.

Sample: CD4+ T cells sorted from blood. These receptors all stem from a woman aged 18 to 35 in good health.

This clonotype was counted a few times. The rearrangement joins TRBV5-1 to TRBJ2-7; D unclear. With 0 bases removed from V and 2 bases from J, the gap between germline ends came to 15 bases. This CDR3 has 16 amino acids. Germline V gene lookup returns CDR1 SGHRS and CDR2 YFSETQ. CDR3: CASSLAVGRKPYEQYV. The CDR3, as DNA: TGCGCCAGCAGCTTGGCGGTGGGTCGGAAACCCTACGAGCAGTACGTC.

In its sample, this clonotype was seen many times. The rearrangement links TRBV12-3 or TRBV12-4 to TRBJ1-4, with D possibly matching TRBD1 (6 bases). CDR3 length equals 13 residues. Trimming removed 4 bases at V and 8 bases at J, with 11 bases between. The CDR3 DNA reads as TGTGCCAGCAGTTACGGGGGCAGAGAAAAACTGTTTTTT. It translates to CASSYGGREKLFF.

The chain employs TRBV11-1 and TRBJ2-1; possible D gene TRBD2, 6 bases. With 0 bases removed from V and 7 bases from J, the gap between germline ends came to 19 bases. The CDR3 contains 17 residues. CDR1 is SGHAT, CDR2 FQDESV, per germline (reference sequence). The CDR3 is CASSLADPGLTTNEQFF. In DNA, the CDR3 is TGTGCCAGCAGCTTAGCGGATCCTGGACTAACGACGAATGAGCAGTTCTTC.

The chain is built from TRBV29-1 and TRBJ2-3, with 10 nucleotides matching TRBD2. The CDR3 spans 18 residues. J was trimmed by 4 bases and V by 0 bases; bases with no gene match: 13. Germline V lookup: CDR1 SQVTM, CDR2 ANQGSEA. This CDR3 reads CSVEDGLAGDFGADTQYF. CDR3 nucleotides: TGCAGCGTTGAAGATGGCCTAGCGGGGGACTTCGGGGCAGATACGCAGTATTTT.

A few counts support this clonotype. This chain connects TRBV29-1 to TRBJ2-7; D not resolved. Trimming took off 4 bases at V and 7 bases at J, with 11 bases between the two ends. The germline V gene encodes CDR1 SQVTM and CDR2 ANQGSEA. This CDR3 region has 11 residues. The DNA of the CDR3 is TGCAGCGTTGTGTCCGTACCTGAGCAGTACTTC. Its protein product is CSVVSVPEQYF.

A few counts support this clonotype. The chain links TRBV14 to TRBJ1-2; D is ambiguous. This CDR3 has 13 residues. The V gene's germline CDR1 is SGHDN and CDR2 FVKESK. The germline V and J ends were trimmed by 4 bases and 3 bases, with 9 bases remaining between them. The CDR3 here is CASSLSGYYGYTF. DNA for the CDR3: TGTGCCAGCAGCCTGTCTGGTTACTATGGCTACACCTTC.

The V gene is TRBV2, the J gene TRBJ2-7; no clear D gene. Germline-derived CDR1 and CDR2 are SNHLY and FYNNEI. V was shortened by 4 bases and J by 4 bases, with 11 bases between the two germline ends. The CDR3 length is 13 residues. The CDR3, as DNA: TGTGCCAGCAGTGGGTTAACGCCGTACGAGCAGTACTTC. It specifies CASSGLTPYEQYF. The variable domain in full, with the rest retrieved from reference TRBV2 and TRBJ2-7, is EPEVTQTPSHQVTQMGQEVILRCVPISNHLYFYWYRQILGQKVEFLVSFYNNEISEKSEIFDDQFSVERPDGSNFTLKIRSTKLEDSAMYFCASSGLTPYEQYFGPGTRLTVT.

This clonotype was observed a few times. This chain's CDR3 is CASSGPWDGYYEQYF. In DNA form, the CDR3 reads TGTGCCAGCAGTGGACCATGGGACGGATACTACGAGCAGTACTTC. This chain connects TRBV28 to TRBJ2-7; D assignment may be TRBD1 or TRBD2 (5 bases each). Trimming took 5 bases from V and 3 from J, leaving 17 bases between them. CDR1 is MDHEN, CDR2 SYDVKM, per germline. CDR3 length: 15 residues. Full variable domain (outside the CDR3, taken from reference TRBV28 and TRBJ2-7): DVKVTQSSRYLVKRTGEKVFLECVQDMDHENMFWYRQDPGLGLRLIYFSYDVKMKEKGDIPEGYSVSREKKERFSLILESASTNQTSMYLCASSGPWDGYYEQYFGPGTRLTVT.

In this sample, this clonotype turned up a few times. The chain joins TRBV10-3 to TRBJ2-7, with 8 bases lining up with TRBD2. The length of the CDR3 is 15 residues. The ends lost 0 bases at V and 7 bases at J; junction bases unmatched: 8. Germline CDR1 ENHRY, CDR2 SYGVKD. CDR3 nucleotide sequence: TGTGCCATCAGTGAGTCTCCGGGAGGGCCGGGTGAGCAGTACTTC. Protein sequence: CAISESPGGPGEQYF.

The chain couples TRBV4-1 to TRBJ2-1; D is possibly TRBD1 or TRBD2 (7 bases each). Looked up from germline, CDR1 is MGHRA and CDR2 is YSYEKL. The CDR3 covers 16 residues. V lost 1 base and J 4 bases, leaving 14 bases between the germline ends. The CDR3 is CASSQAAGGVYNEQFF. Here the CDR3 DNA reads TGCGCCAGCAGCCAAGCGGCAGGGGGGGTTTACAATGAGCAGTTCTTC.

The gene calls are TRBV2 and TRBJ2-7; 11 bases agree with TRBD2. There are 14 residues in the CDR3. The J segment lost 6 bases and the V segment lost 10 bases, leaving 11 bases of the junction unmatched. Germline V gives CDR1 SNHLY, CDR2 FYNNEI. CDR3 DNA sequence: TGTGCCACCACTCCTCTAGCGGGAGGATCCGAGCAGTACTTC. It codes for CATTPLAGGSEQYF.

The J gene is TRBJ2-5, the V gene TRBV5-1; D call uncertain. Germline V CDR1 and CDR2: SGHRS, YFSETQ. This CDR3 comprises 14 residues. V was shortened by 3 bases and J by 5 bases, with 14 bases between the two germline ends. The CDR3 DNA sequence: TGCGCCAGCAGCTACGCCCTGAACTGGGAGACCCAGTACTTC. Encoded protein: CASSYALNWETQYF.

CDR3 in amino acids: CASSLVWGGGNEQFF. Written as DNA, the CDR3 is TGTGCCAGCAGCTTAGTATGGGGGGGCGGGAATGAGCAGTTCTTC. The genes are TRBV7-9 and TRBJ2-1, with a possible D match to TRBD2 (7 bases). The CDR3 has 15 amino acids. Germline loops: CDR1 SEHNR, CDR2 FQNEAQ (reference sequence). Deletions cut 1 base from V and 7 bases from J, with 14 bases between.

This clonotype turned up a few times. V is TRBV5-1 and J is TRBJ1-1; tentative D call: TRBD1 (5 bases). CDR1 and CDR2 (germline): SGHRS, YFSETQ. The CDR3 loop spans 16 amino acids. Trimming shortened V by 0 bases and J by 0 bases, and 12 bases separated the two germline ends. CDR3 region: CASSLGAGTVNTEAFF. The CDR3 DNA reads as TGCGCCAGCAGCTTGGGGGCCGGGACGGTGAACACTGAAGCTTTCTTT. The whole variable domain, filled in from reference TRBV5-1 and TRBJ1-1, reads KAGVTQTPRYLIKTRGQQVTLSCSPISGHRSVSWYQQTPGQGLQFLFEYFSETQRNKGNFPGRFSGRQFSNSRSEMNVSTLELGDSALYLCASSLGAGTVNTEAFFGQGTRLTVV.

This clonotype turned up a few times. This chain uses TRBV24-1 with TRBJ2-1; tentatively, D is TRBD1 (6 bases). This CDR3 comprises 14 residues. V was cut by 8 bases and J by 5 bases, with 15 bases left in between. Germline V gives CDR1 KGHDR, CDR2 SFDVKD. CDR3 loop: CATKGRGRDNEQFF. CDR3 nucleotide sequence: TGTGCCACCAAAGGCAGGGGTAGGGACAATGAGCAGTTCTTC.

This sequence joins TRBV25-1 and TRBJ2-5; 8 bases align to TRBD1. The CDR3 covers 16 residues. J was trimmed by 4 bases and V by 3 bases; bases with no gene match: 10. CDR1 is MGHDK and CDR2 is SYGVNS in the germline V gene. CDR3 protein: CASSDPAGTGRETQYF. The CDR3, as DNA: TGTGCCAGCAGTGACCCCGCCGGGACAGGTAGAGAGACCCAGTACTTC.

This rearrangement joins TRBV15 to TRBJ2-2; perhaps TRBD1 as D (6 bases). CDR1 is LNHNV and CDR2 is YYDKDF in the germline V gene (reference sequence). Trimming left V 0 bases short and J 1 base short, with 12 bases between. The CDR3 loop spans 17 amino acids. Here the CDR3 DNA reads TGTGCCACCAGCAGAGATTACGGCAGGGGGAACACCGGGGAGCTGTTTTTT. Translating gives CATSRDYGRGNTGELFF.

The table lists this clonotype with many counts. The chain is built from TRBV12-3 or TRBV12-4 and TRBJ1-2, with 7 bases lining up with TRBD1. There are 13 residues in the CDR3. With 2 bases clipped from V and 3 bases from J, the junction kept 0 bases outside the gene matches. CDR3 nucleotide sequence: TGTGCCAGCAGTTTACAGGGGGACTATGGCTACACCTTC. Protein: CASSLQGDYGYTF.

This clonotype was seen at least ten times. Here the CDR3 reads CASSRDGGNTIYF. CDR3 in DNA: TGTGCCAGCAGCCGGGACGGTGGAAACACCATATATTTT. The rearrangement links TRBV7-2 to TRBJ1-3; D is possibly TRBD1 (5 bases). The V and J ends lost 5 bases and 3 bases respectively, with 8 bases between them. The CDR3 covers 13 residues. The germline V gene encodes CDR1 SGHTA and CDR2 FQGNSA.

Many counts were recorded for this clonotype. V is TRBV2 and J is TRBJ1-1; tentative D call: TRBD1 (6 bases). The CDR3 runs to 13 residues. V was clipped by 5 bases and J by 1 base, with 8 bases between them. Germline values: CDR1 SNHLY, CDR2 FYNNEI. CDR3 sequence reads: CASSTDRNTEAFF. As DNA, the CDR3 is TGTGCCAGCAGTACGGACAGGAACACTGAAGCTTTCTTT.

The chain employs TRBV23-1 and TRBJ2-2; 10 bases match TRBD1. TRBV23-1 is marked as an open reading frame, function uncertain. This CDR3 comprises 17 residues. V lost 6 bases and J lost 0; bases outside the gene matches: 7. CDR3 region: CASSATGGRANTGELFF. CDR3 sequence (DNA): TGCGCCAGCAGCGCGACAGGGGGCAGGGCGAACACCGGGGAGCTGTTTTTT.

This clonotype was detected a few times. The genes are TRBV5-1 and TRBJ2-1, with D possibly matching TRBD1 (6 bases). Trimming took off 7 bases at V and 5 bases at J, with 13 bases between the two ends. This CDR3 contains 13 residues. CDR1 and CDR2 from the germline V gene are SGHRS and YFSETQ. This CDR3 is CASQLDRDNEQFF. The CDR3 DNA reads TGCGCCAGCCAACTGGACAGAGACAATGAGCAGTTCTTC.

CDR3 amino acids: CASSSEIYGYTF. In nucleotides, the CDR3 is TGTGCCAGCAGTTCCGAGATCTATGGCTACACCTTC. The chain links TRBV6-5 to TRBJ1-2, with no clear D. CDR1 and CDR2 from the germline V gene are MNHEY and SVGAGI. Trimming cost V 4 bases and J 4 bases, with 7 bases left between them. This CDR3 spans 12 amino acids.

J is TRBJ2-5 and V is TRBV5-1; perhaps D is TRBD1 or TRBD2 (5 bases each). The germline gives CDR1 SGHRS, CDR2 YFSETQ. V lost 4 bases and J 11 bases, leaving 24 bases between the germline ends. This CDR3 has 15 residues. The DNA for the CDR3 is TGCGCCAGCAGCCCGCGTACATCCGGGACCGATGTACAGTACTTC. Translation: CASSPRTSGTDVQYF.

The chain recombines TRBV6-1 with TRBJ2-5, with 10 bases fitting TRBD2. After removal of 10 bases from V and 6 bases from J, the junction contained 8 bases not matched to a gene. This CDR3 is built from 13 residues. The V gene's germline CDR1 is MNHNS and CDR2 SASEGT. The CDR3 region has the DNA TGTGCCACACAAGCTAGCGGGAGTAAGACCCAGTACTTC. It specifies CATQASGSKTQYF.

A few counts support this clonotype. The CDR3 sequence: CASSSRGGGVQETQYF. CDR3 DNA: TGTGCCAGCAGTTCCCGCGGGGGAGGGGTCCAAGAGACCCAGTACTTC. The V and J genes are TRBV12-3 or TRBV12-4 and TRBJ2-5, with TRBD2 matching over 7 bases. V lost 4 bases, J lost 1 base, and 9 bases stayed unmatched. The CDR3 runs 16 residues.

The sample holds a few counts of this clonotype. The chain recombines TRBV20-1 with TRBJ2-1; TRBD1 matches 7 bases. The ends lost 2 bases at V and 1 base at J; junction bases unmatched: 2. Germline CDR1 DFQATT, CDR2 SNEGSKA (reference sequence). The length of the CDR3 is 14 residues. This CDR3 is CSARQGVSYNEQFF. In nucleotides, the CDR3 is TGCAGTGCTAGACAGGGGGTGTCCTACAATGAGCAGTTCTTC.

The chain links TRBV20-1 to TRBJ2-7; D possibly uses TRBD1 or TRBD2 (6 bases each). Germline V gives CDR1 DFQATT, CDR2 SNEGSKA (reference sequence). V was cut by 1 base and J by 4 bases, with 11 bases left in between. This CDR3 has 13 amino acids. DNA of the CDR3: TGCAGTGCTAGAGTTAAAGGGGGGTACGAGCAGTACGTC. Translating it yields CSARVKGGYEQYV.